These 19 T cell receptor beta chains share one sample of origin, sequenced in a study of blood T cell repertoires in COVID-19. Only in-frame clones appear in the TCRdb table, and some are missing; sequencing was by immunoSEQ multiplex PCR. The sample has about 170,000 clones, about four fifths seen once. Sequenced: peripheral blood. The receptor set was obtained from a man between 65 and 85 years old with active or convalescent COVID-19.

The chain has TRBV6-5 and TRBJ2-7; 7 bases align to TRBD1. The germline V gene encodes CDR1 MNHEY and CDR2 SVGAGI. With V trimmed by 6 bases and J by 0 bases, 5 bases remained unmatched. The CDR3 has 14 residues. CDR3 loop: CASSSDRDSYEQYF. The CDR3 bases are TGTGCCAGCAGCTCCGACAGGGACTCCTACGAGCAGTACTTC.

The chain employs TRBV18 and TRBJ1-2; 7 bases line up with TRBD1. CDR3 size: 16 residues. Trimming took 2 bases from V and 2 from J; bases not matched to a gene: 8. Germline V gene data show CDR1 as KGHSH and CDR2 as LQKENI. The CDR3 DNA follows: TGTGCCAGCTCACCAACCACAGGGGTTGGCAACTATGGCTACACCTTC. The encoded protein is CASSPTTGVGNYGYTF.

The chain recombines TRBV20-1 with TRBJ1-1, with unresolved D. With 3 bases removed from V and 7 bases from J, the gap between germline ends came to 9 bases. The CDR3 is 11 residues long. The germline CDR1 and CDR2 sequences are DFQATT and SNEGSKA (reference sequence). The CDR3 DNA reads TGCAGTGCTAGTTCGCGTTTTGAAGCTTTCTTT. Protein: CSASSRFEAFF.

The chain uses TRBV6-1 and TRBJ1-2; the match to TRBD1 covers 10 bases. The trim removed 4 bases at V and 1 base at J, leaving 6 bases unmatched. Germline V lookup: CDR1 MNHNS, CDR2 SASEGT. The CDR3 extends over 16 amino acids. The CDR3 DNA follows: TGTGCCAGCAGTGCGTCCCGGGACAGGGGTAACTATGGCTACACCTTC. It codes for CASSASRDRGNYGYTF.

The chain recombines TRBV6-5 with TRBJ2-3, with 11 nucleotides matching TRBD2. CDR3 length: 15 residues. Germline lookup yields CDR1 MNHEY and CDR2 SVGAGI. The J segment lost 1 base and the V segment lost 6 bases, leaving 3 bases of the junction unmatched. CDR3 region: CASSASGRRTDTQYF. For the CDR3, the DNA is TGTGCCAGCAGCGCTAGCGGGAGGCGCACAGATACGCAGTATTTT.

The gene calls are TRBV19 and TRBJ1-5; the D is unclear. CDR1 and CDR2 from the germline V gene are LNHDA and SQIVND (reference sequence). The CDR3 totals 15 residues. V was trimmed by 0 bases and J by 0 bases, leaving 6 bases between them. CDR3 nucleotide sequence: TGTGCCAGTAGTATAGAGAGGGCTAGCAATCAGCCCCAGCATTTT. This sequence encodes CASSIERASNQPQHF.

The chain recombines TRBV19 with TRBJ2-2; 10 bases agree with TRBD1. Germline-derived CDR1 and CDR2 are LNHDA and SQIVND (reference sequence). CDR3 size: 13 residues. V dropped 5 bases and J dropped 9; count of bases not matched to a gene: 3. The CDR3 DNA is TGTGCCAGTAGTCGGGACAGGGGCCGGGAGCTGTTTTTT. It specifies CASSRDRGRELFF.

The CDR3 DNA is TGCGCCAGCAGCTTGTCTAGCGGTAGTTTGAAGACCCAGTACTTC. This translates into CASSLSSGSLKTQYF. The V gene is TRBV5-1, the J gene TRBJ2-5, with 7 positions matching TRBD2. Germline-derived CDR1 and CDR2 are SGHRS and YFSETQ. J gave up 6 bases and V 1 base, and 9 bases lay outside the gene matches. The CDR3 runs 15 residues.

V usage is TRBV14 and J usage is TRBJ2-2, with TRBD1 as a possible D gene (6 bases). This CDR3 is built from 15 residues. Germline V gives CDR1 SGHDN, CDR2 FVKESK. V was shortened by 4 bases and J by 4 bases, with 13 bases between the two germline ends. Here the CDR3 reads CASSRQASGTGELFF. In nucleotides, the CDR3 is TGTGCCAGCAGCCGACAGGCCTCGGGCACCGGGGAGCTGTTTTTT.

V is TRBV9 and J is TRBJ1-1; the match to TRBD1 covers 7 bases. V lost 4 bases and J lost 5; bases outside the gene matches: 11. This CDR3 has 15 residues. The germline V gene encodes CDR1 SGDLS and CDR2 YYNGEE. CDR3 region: CASSPLSTGRTEAFF. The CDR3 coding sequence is TGTGCCAGCAGCCCATTATCGACAGGGAGGACTGAAGCTTTCTTT.

CDR3 in amino acids: CATSKEIGANVLTF. The CDR3 nucleotides are TGTGCCACCAGCAAGGAGATAGGGGCCAACGTCCTGACTTTC. V usage is TRBV15 and J usage is TRBJ2-6; D gene uncertain. CDR3 length: 14 residues. With 4 bases removed from V and 4 bases from J, the gap between germline ends came to 8 bases. Germline assignment: CDR1 LNHNV and CDR2 YYDKDF (reference sequence).

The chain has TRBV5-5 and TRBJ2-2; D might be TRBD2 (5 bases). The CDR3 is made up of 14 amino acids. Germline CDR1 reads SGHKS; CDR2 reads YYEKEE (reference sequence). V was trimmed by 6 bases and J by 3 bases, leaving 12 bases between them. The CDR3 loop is CASTARDYTGELFF. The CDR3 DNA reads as TGTGCCAGCACGGCGAGGGATTACACCGGGGAGCTGTTTTTT.

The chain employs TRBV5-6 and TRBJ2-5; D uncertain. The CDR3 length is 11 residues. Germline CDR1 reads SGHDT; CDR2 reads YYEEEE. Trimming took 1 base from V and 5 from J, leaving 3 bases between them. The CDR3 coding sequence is TGTGCCAGCAGCTTGAGCGAGACCCAGTACTTC. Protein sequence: CASSLSETQYF.

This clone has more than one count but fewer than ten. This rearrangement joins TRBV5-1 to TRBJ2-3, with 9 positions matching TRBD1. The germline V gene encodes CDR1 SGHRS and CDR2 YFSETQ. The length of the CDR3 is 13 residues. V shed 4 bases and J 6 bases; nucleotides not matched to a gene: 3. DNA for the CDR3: TGCGCCAGCAGCAGCACAGGGGGCGATACGCAGTATTTT. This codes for CASSSTGGDTQYF.

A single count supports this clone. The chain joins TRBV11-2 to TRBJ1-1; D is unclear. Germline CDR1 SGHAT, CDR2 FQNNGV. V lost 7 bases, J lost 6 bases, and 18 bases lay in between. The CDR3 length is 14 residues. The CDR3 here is CASTGTGESSEAFF. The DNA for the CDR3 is TGTGCCAGCACCGGAACCGGGGAATCCTCTGAAGCTTTCTTT.

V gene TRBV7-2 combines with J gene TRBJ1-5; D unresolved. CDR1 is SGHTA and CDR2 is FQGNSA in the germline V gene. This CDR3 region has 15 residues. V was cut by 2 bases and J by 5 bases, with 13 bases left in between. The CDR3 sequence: CASSLLSYGDQPQHF. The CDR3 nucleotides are TGTGCCAGCAGCTTACTCTCATACGGGGATCAGCCCCAGCATTTT. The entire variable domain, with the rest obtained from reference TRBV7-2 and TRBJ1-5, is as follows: GAGVSQSPSNKVTEKGKDVELRCDPISGHTALYWYRQSLGQGLEFLIYFQGNSAPDKSGLPSDRFSAERTGGSVSTLTIQRTQQEDSAVYLCASSLLSYGDQPQHFGDGTRLSIL.

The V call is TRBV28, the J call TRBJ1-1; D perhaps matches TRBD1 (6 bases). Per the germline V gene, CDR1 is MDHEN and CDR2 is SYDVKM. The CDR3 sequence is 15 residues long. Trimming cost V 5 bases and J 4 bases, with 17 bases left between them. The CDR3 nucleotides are TGTGCCAGCAGTCAGCCCACAGGGACGGGCACTGAAGCTTTCTTT. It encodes CASSQPTGTGTEAFF.

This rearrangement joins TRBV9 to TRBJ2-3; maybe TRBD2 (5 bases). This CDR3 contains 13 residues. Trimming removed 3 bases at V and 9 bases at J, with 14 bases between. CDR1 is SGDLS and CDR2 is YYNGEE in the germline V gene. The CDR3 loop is CASSGSRGNTQYF. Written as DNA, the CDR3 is TGTGCCAGCAGCGGTAGTCGGGGTAACACGCAGTATTTT.

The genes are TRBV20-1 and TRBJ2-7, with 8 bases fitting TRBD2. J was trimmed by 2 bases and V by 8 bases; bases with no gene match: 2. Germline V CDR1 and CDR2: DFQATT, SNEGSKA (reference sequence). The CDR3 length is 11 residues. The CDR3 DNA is TGCAGTTTTAGCGGGGCCTACGAGCAGTACTTC. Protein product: CSFSGAYEQYF.